This TCR beta chain was observed in a study of cytomegalovirus exposure and HLA in healthy donors. PCR was performed using 60 Vbeta and 13 Jbeta primers. TCRdb's table, derived via immunoSEQ multiplex PCR, lists solely in-frame clones and lacks some. This table has about 110,000 clones, 70% appearing once. V was trimmed by 2 bases and J by 4 bases, leaving 6 bases between them. The CDR3 is 12 amino acids. The germline V gene has CDR1 SGHRS and CDR2 YFSETQ. This clone was observed a few times. The sample carries other DNA sequences with the same CDR3. The receptor comes from a man aged 25 to 40 in good health and CMV-seropositive. This chain joins TRBV5-1 and TRBJ1-1; D is perhaps TRBD1 (5 bases). Sequenced input: PBMCs. The CDR3 DNA reads TGCGCCAGCAGCTTTCAGGGCACTGAAGCTTTCTTT. Encoded protein: CASSFQGTEAFF.